This paragraph covers one TCR beta chain sequence. What it recognizes is unknown. This sample is part of a study of T cell responses to AZD1222 COVID-19 vaccine. Study findings and constraints: CD4 TCRs associated with vaccination spanned spike, dominating at 160-218 and 743-854. White British ancestry dominated among donors, who included more females, and clonal diversity was possibly underestimated. Unmutated variant regions are reportedly the target of nearly half of TCRs that are spike-specific.

The data were produced by immunoSEQ multiplex PCR, yet TCRdb's version contains in-frame clones alone and is incomplete. Of some 140,000 clones listed, approximately 91% are singletons. Germline-derived CDR1 and CDR2 are WSHSY and SAAADI. This CDR3 has 14 amino acids. V lost 10 bases to trimming and J lost 4 bases; unmatched junction nucleotides: 10. Material: peripheral blood, obtained 28 days after the second AZD1222 dose. V gene TRBV10-2 combines with J gene TRBJ1-5; TRBD1 aligns across 7 bases. This receptor was identified in an adult who received the AZD1222 COVID-19 vaccine. The CDR3: CATGQALGNQPQHF. The CDR3 DNA is TGCGCCACTGGACAGGCCCTGGGGAATCAGCCCCAGCATTTT.